This entry features one TCR beta chain sequence. Antigen unknown. Unique molecular identifiers were built into the TCR beta cDNA libraries. A single record per CDR3 protein comes from TCRdb applying MiXCR to the PCR reads. This table has hundreds of thousands of distinct CDR3 sequences, 25% to 30% appearing once. These data originate in a study of post-analysis software for immune sequencing data. Looked up from germline, CDR1 is SEHNR and CDR2 is FQNEAQ (reference sequence). This CDR3 contains 14 residues. The J segment lost 9 bases and the V segment lost 5 bases, leaving 4 bases of the junction unmatched. General study points: About five TRBV segments were more frequent in patients than controls; TRBV5-6, TRBV5-1 and TRBV20-1 belonged to this group. F measure grouped same-batch samples tightly together.

Sequenced: blood. The receptor was isolated from a girl between 10 and 17 years old with multiple sclerosis. V is TRBV7-9 and J is TRBJ2-1; 13 nucleotides align to TRBD2. CDR3 residues: CASSGGTSGIEQFF. CDR3 in DNA: TGTGCCAGCAGCGGAGGGACTAGCGGGATTGAGCAGTTCTTC.